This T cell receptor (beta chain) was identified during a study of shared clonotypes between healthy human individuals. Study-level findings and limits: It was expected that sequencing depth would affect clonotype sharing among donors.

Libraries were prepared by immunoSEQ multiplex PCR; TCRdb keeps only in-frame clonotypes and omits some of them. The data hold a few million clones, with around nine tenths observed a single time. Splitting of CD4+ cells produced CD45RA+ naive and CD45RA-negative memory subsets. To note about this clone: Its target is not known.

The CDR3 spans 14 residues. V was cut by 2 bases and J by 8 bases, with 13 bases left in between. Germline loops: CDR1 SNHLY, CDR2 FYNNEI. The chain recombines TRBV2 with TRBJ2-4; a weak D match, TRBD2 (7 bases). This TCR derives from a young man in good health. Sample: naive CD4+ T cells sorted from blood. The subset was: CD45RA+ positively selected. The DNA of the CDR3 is TGTGCCAGCAGTGAAAGGGGGGGAAAATACATTCAGTACTTC. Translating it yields CASSERGGKYIQYF.